This T cell receptor beta chain was sequenced during a study of OX40 agonist ivuxolimab in advanced cancers. Background on the study: In this cohort, patients received ivuxolimab, an agonistic anti-OX40 (CD134) antibody. Of mixed ages from about 23 to 90 and averaging about 65 years, the group was around 78% male.

This clone was detected once. Assay: immunoSEQ multiplex PCR; the TCRdb copy retains only in-frame clones and omits some. The table lists around 40,000 clones, about 82% of them singletons. The CDR3 covers 15 residues. Germline loops: CDR1 MRHNA, CDR2 SNTAGT. V lost 6 bases and J lost 0; bases outside the gene matches: 2. The sample consisted of CD4+ or CD8+ T cells sorted from blood, taken in a trial of the OX40 agonist ivuxolimab. V gene TRBV6-4 combines with J gene TRBJ2-1; TRBD2 agrees at 10 bases. The sequence came from an adult with an advanced solid tumor such as melanoma, head and neck, liver or kidney cancer. As DNA, the CDR3 is TGTGCCAGCAGAGCTAGCGGGAGCTCCTACAATGAGCAGTTCTTC. Its protein is CASRASGSSYNEQFF.